A selection of T cell receptor beta chains follows, all from one sample in a study of PD-1 blockade in classical Hodgkin lymphoma. The repertoire was sequenced with immunoSEQ multiplex PCR; TCRdb's copy has only in-frame clones and lacks some. The table shows about 30,000 clones, with more than 85% occurring only once. Input material: peripheral blood mononuclear cells (PBMCs). The receptors stem from a human donor with classical Hodgkin lymphoma. CDR3s include the opening cysteine and the closing phenylalanine or tryptophan. Each record gives: D gene, V gene, clone size, J gene, CDR3 protein, CDR3 DNA. A D gene is named only where the DNA matches it firmly. Clone size, where shown, is once, few, many, or a class for clones that have expanded.

.,TRBV11-2,.,TRBJ1-2,CASSLGAGITNYGYTF,TGTGCCAGCAGCTTAGGGGCAGGGATAACTAACTATGGCTACACCTTC
TRBD1,TRBV7-6,.,TRBJ2-1,CASSYTVGTGQGENEQFF,TGTGCCAGCAGCTATACGGTCGGTACGGGACAGGGGGAAAATGAGCAGTTCTTC
.,TRBV7-2,.,TRBJ2-7,CASSYLRGDSTYEQYF,TGTGCCAGCAGCTATCTTAGGGGGGACAGTACCTACGAGCAGTACTTC
.,TRBV11-2,.,TRBJ2-7,CASSLVEITYF,TGTGCCAGCAGCTTAGTTGAGATTACGTACTTC
.,TRBV7-9,.,TRBJ1-2,CASGEYGYTF,TGTGCCAGCGGGGAATATGGCTACACCTTC
TRBD2,TRBV7-6,.,TRBJ2-5,CASSSRLAGKETQYF,TGTGCCAGCAGCTCCCGACTAGCGGGAAAAGAGACCCAGTACTTC
.,TRBV5-3,.,TRBJ2-7,CARSPGSGITNYEQYF,TGTGCCAGAAGCCCAGGCTCCGGGATAACGAACTACGAGCAGTACTTC
.,TRBV5-1,.,TRBJ2-2,CASRADTGELFF,TGCGCCAGCAGAGCGGACACCGGGGAGCTGTTTTTT
TRBD1,TRBV7-2,.,TRBJ2-7,CASSPYRGWQYF,TGTGCCAGCAGCCCATACAGGGGCTGGCAGTACTTC
.,TRBV7-7,.,TRBJ2-5,CASSRLGLGETQYF,TGTGCCAGCAGTCGGTTAGGGCTGGGAGAGACCCAGTACTTC
.,TRBV5-1,.,TRBJ1-2,CASSLDGGRDGYTF,TGCGCCAGCAGCTTGGATGGGGGCAGAGATGGCTACACCTTC
.,TRBV9,once,TRBJ2-1,CASSVGSLGPYNEQFF,TGTGCCAGCAGCGTAGGTTCTTTGGGGCCATACAATGAGCAGTTCTTC
.,TRBV18,.,TRBJ2-7,CASSPPGLPSYEQYF,TGTGCCAGCTCACCCCCGGGCTTACCCTCCTACGAGCAGTACTTC
TRBD2,TRBV28,.,TRBJ2-1,CASSLSAGGSNEQFF,TGTGCCAGCAGTTTGTCAGCGGGAGGAAGCAATGAGCAGTTCTTC
TRBD2,TRBV19,.,TRBJ2-7,CASSSGLAGAFYHYEQYF,TGTGCCAGTAGTTCGGGACTAGCGGGAGCCTTTTACCACTACGAGCAGTACTTC
.,TRBV5-1,few,TRBJ2-1,CASSLGGSPKADEQFF,TGCGCCAGCAGCTTGGGGGGGAGCCCTAAAGCCGATGAGCAGTTCTTC
TRBD1,TRBV5-1,.,TRBJ2-1,CASRRDRGNEQFF,TGCGCCAGCAGACGGGACAGGGGGAATGAGCAGTTCTTC
.,TRBV30,once,TRBJ1-4,CATDGRPREKLFF,TGTGCCACCGACGGACGGCCTAGGGAAAAACTGTTTTTT
.,TRBV28,once,TRBJ1-3,CASSLSRGLLYF,TGTGCCAGCAGTTTATCAAGGGGTCTGTTATATTTT
.,TRBV7-9,.,TRBJ2-3,CASSFWGPRDTQYF,TGTGCCAGCAGCTTTTGGGGCCCGAGAGATACGCAGTATTTT
.,TRBV19,.,TRBJ2-3,CASSKMDPTDTQYF,TGTGCCAGTAGCAAGATGGACCCCACAGATACGCAGTATTTT
TRBD2,TRBV6-5,.,TRBJ2-1,CASSYTSGSLMNEQFF,TGTGCCAGCAGTTACACTAGCGGGAGCCTAATGAATGAGCAGTTCTTC
TRBD2,TRBV13,.,TRBJ2-3,CASSLGTSDLGTDTQYF,TGTGCCAGCAGCTTGGGGACTAGCGACCTCGGCACAGATACGCAGTATTTT
TRBD1,TRBV18,.,TRBJ1-2,CASSAGDSGFGYTF,TGTGCCAGCTCAGCCGGGGACAGCGGGTTTGGCTACACCTTC
.,TRBV28,.,TRBJ1-1,CASSPVRVGMNTEAFF,TGTGCCAGCAGCCCCGTTAGGGTTGGGATGAACACTGAAGCTTTCTTT
TRBD1,TRBV10-3,.,TRBJ1-2,CAISGDRGYGYTF,TGTGCCATCAGTGGTGACAGGGGCTATGGCTACACCTTC
.,TRBV28,once,TRBJ1-2,CASSLIPGSRNYGYTF,TGTGCCAGCAGTTTGATTCCAGGGTCGCGTAACTATGGCTACACCTTC
TRBD1,TRBV7-9,.,TRBJ1-3,CASSQTRDRSTGNTIYF,TGTGCCAGCAGTCAGACCCGGGACAGGAGCACGGGAAACACCATATATTTT
TRBD1,TRBV6-1,.,TRBJ1-5,CASSGGTGSNQPQHF,TGTGCCAGCAGTGGGGGGACAGGTTCCAATCAGCCCCAGCATTTT